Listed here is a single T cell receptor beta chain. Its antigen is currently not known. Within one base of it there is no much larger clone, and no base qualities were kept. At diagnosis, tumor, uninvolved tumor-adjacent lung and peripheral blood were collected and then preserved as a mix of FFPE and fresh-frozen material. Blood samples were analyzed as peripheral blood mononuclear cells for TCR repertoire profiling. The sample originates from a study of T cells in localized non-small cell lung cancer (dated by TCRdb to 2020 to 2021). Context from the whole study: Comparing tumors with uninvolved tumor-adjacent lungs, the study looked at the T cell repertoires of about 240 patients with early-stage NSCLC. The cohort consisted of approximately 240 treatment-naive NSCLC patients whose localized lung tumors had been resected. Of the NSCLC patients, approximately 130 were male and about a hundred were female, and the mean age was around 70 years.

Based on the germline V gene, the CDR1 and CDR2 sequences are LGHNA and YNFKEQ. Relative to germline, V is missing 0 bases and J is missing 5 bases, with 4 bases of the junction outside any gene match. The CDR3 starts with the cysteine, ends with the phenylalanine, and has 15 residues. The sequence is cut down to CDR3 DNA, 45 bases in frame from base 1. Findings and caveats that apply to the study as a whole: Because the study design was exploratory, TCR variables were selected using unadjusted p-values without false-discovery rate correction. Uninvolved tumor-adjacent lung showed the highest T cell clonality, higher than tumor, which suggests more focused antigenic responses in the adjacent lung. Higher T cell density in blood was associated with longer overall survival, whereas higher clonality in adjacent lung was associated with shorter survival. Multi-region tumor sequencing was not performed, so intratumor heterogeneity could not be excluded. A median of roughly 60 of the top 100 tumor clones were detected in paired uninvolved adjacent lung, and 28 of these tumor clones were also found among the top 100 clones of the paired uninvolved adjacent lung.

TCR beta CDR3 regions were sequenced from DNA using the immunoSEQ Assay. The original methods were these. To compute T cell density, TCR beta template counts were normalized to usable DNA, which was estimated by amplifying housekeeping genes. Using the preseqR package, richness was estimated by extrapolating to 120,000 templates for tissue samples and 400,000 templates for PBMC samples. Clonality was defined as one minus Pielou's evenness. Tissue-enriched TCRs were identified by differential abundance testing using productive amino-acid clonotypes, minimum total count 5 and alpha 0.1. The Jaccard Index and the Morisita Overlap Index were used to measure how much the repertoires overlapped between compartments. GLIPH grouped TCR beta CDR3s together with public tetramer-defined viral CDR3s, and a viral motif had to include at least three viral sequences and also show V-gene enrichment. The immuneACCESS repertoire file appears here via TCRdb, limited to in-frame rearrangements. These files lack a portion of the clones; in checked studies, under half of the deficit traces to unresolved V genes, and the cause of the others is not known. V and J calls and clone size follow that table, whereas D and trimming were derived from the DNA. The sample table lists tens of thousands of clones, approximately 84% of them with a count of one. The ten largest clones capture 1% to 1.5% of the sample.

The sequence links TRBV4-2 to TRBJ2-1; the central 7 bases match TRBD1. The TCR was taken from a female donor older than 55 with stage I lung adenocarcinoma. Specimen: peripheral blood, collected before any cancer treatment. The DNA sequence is TGTGCCAGCAGCCAAGATGGGACAGAAAACAATGAGCAGTTCTTC. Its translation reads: CASSQDGTENNEQFF.